This T cell receptor (beta chain) came from a study of graft-versus-host responses after intestinal transplantation. Trimming took off 0 bases at V and 10 bases at J, with 21 bases between the two ends. In germline, CDR1 is KGHSH, CDR2 LQKENI. CDR3 length equals 16 residues. On this clone itself: Antigen: not known.

Profiling relied on immunoSEQ multiplex PCR, and the TCRdb table lists in-frame clones only, not all of them. In the table there are about 130,000 clones, about nine tenths of which are singletons. The origin of this receptor is a human donor who received an intestinal transplant. The chain is built from TRBV18 and TRBJ1-1; D gene unclear. The starting material was unstimulated CD4+ T cells sorted from spleen or lymph node cells, obtained before intestinal transplant. The DNA of the CDR3 is TGTGCCAGCTCACCACCCGGAAAATGGCCGACTACCCCAGCTTTCTTT. Translated, it gives CASSPPGKWPTTPAFF.